The 6 T cell receptor beta chains listed next were all sequenced from one sample in a study of shared clonotypes between healthy human individuals. Naive-designated CD8 cells lacked CD45RO, were positively enriched for CCR7, and omitted terminally differentiated effector memory CD45RA+ cells. Profiling relied on immunoSEQ multiplex PCR, and the TCRdb table lists in-frame clones only, not all of them. The table lists 600,000 or so clones, roughly 98% of them singletons, with approximately 0.3% in the top ten. The sample was naive CD8+ T cells sorted from blood. The source of these receptors is a man younger than 45 in good health.

V gene TRBV7-6 combines with J gene TRBJ2-1, with D possibly TRBD1 on 6 matching bases. Trimming left V 1 base short and J 6 bases short, with 13 bases between. The CDR3 covers 15 residues. Germline CDR1 and CDR2: SGHVS and FNYEAQ. CDR3 protein: CASSLVAGDSNEQFF. CDR3 coding DNA: TGTGCCAGCAGCTTAGTGGCAGGGGATTCCAATGAGCAGTTCTTC.

The rearrangement joins TRBV29-1 to TRBJ2-5, with D perhaps matching TRBD1 (8 bases). CDR3 length equals 15 residues. Germline CDR1 SQVTM, CDR2 ANQGSEA. Deletions cut 4 bases from V and 5 bases from J, with 20 bases between. The CDR3 nucleotides are TGCAGCGTTGGCGGGGGACAGGTGGATTGGGAGACCCAGTACTTC. Encoded protein: CSVGGGQVDWETQYF.

This clone occurred once. This chain uses TRBV29-1 with TRBJ2-7, with 10 bases lining up with TRBD2. The germline V gene has CDR1 SQVTM and CDR2 ANQGSEA. The junction had 7 bases not matched to a gene; V was cut back by 7 bases and J by 4 bases. CDR3 length: 13 residues. CDR3 bases: TGCAGCGCTTTACTAGCGGGATTTTACGAGCAGTACTTC. Translation: CSALLAGFYEQYF.

The V and J genes are TRBV5-1 and TRBJ2-4, with 13 bases matching TRBD2. Germline lookup yields CDR1 SGHRS and CDR2 YFSETQ. The CDR3 is 16 amino acids. V was pared by 4 bases and J by 4 bases, with 5 bases of the junction left unmatched. CDR3 protein: CASSDRTSGSKNIQYF. The CDR3 DNA is TGCGCCAGCAGCGACCGGACTAGCGGGAGTAAAAACATTCAGTACTTC.

This clone was seen only once. The V gene is TRBV14, the J gene TRBJ2-3; TRBD1 aligns across 10 bases. There are 15 residues in the CDR3. CDR1 and CDR2 (germline): SGHDN, FVKESK. The V segment lost 1 base and the J segment 11 bases; nucleotides outside the gene matches: 9. Written as DNA, the CDR3 is TGTGCCAGCAGCCAAGTTGTCGACAGGGGGCTTCAGCAGTATTTT. The encoded protein is CASSQVVDRGLQQYF. The full variable domain, its missing parts supplied by reference TRBV14 and TRBJ2-3, is EAGVTQFPSHSVIEKGQTVTLRCDPISGHDNLYWYRRVMGKEIKFLLHFVKESKQDESGMPNNRFLAERTGGTYSTLKVQPAELEDSGVYFCASSQVVDRGLQQYFGPGTRLTVL.

A note on this clone: This sample includes further DNA sequences coding for the same CDR3. This chain links TRBV27 with TRBJ2-7; D call uncertain. Germline CDR1 reads MNHEY; CDR2 reads SMNVEV (reference sequence). V lost 5 bases, J lost 1 base, and 6 bases lay in between. This CDR3 comprises 12 residues. The CDR3 loop is CASSRGSYEQYF. The CDR3 DNA follows: TGTGCCAGCAGTCGCGGTTCCTACGAGCAGTACTTC.